The 28 T cell receptor beta chains given below trace back to one sample, sequenced in a study of blood T cell repertoires in COVID-19 (dated by TCRdb to 2020 to 2021). Library generation was performed with the immunoSEQ multiplex PCR assay. TCRdb provides this immuneACCESS table in a form limited to in-frame rearrangements. Some clones are lacking; in checked studies, under half of them reflect an unresolved V gene, and why the rest are absent is not known. Counted in this sample were 80,000 to 95,000 clones; 70% to 85% of them appeared once. Jointly, the top ten make up roughly 4.2% of the sample. The sequencing input was peripheral blood. All receptors come from a woman in her fifties or sixties with acute or convalescent COVID-19.

This clone has a handful of counts. The V and J genes are TRBV5-1 and TRBJ2-2; 7 bases agree with TRBD2. Germline CDR1 SGHRS, CDR2 YFSETQ. J gave up 1 base and V 5 bases, and 5 bases lay outside the gene matches. The CDR3 covers 15 residues. CDR3: CASRAGGGNTGELFF. CDR3 bases: TGCGCCAGCAGAGCGGGCGGGGGGAACACCGGGGAGCTGTTTTTT.

The chain has TRBV7-8 and TRBJ1-5, with D unresolved. Germline loops: CDR1 SGHVS, CDR2 FQNEAQ. This CDR3 has 13 amino acids. Trimming pared 4 bases from V and 2 bases from J, leaving 6 bases between. The CDR3 DNA sequence: TGTGCCAGCAGCTCCCAGGGCAATCAGCCCCAGCATTTT. Translating gives CASSSQGNQPQHF.

V is TRBV6-1 and J is TRBJ1-2; TRBD1 matches at 12 bases. Germline assignment: CDR1 MNHNS and CDR2 SASEGT. CDR3 length equals 15 residues. V gave up 6 bases and J gave up 14 bases; unmatched junction bases: 16. The CDR3 sequence: CASRTTLGTGGAKTF. The CDR3 region has the DNA TGTGCCAGCAGGACAACACTCGGGACAGGGGGCGCAAAGACCTTC.

This clone was seen a few times. This chain connects TRBV18 to TRBJ1-1; TRBD1 is a possible D gene (5 bases). The germline V and J ends were trimmed by 3 bases and 1 base, with 6 bases remaining between them. The CDR3 totals 13 residues. CDR1 and CDR2 (germline): KGHSH, LQKENI. The CDR3 sequence: CASSPGQNTEAFF. Here the CDR3 DNA reads TGTGCCAGCTCACCCGGACAGAACACTGAAGCTTTCTTT.

This clone was counted between two and nine times. This chain connects TRBV5-1 to TRBJ1-6; TRBD1 aligns across 9 bases. V gave up 4 bases and J gave up 5 bases; unmatched junction bases: 4. This CDR3 is built from 15 residues. From germline, CDR1 is SGHRS and CDR2 YFSETQ. The CDR3 is CASSPGDRDNSPLHF. Here the CDR3 DNA reads TGCGCCAGCAGCCCCGGGGACAGGGATAATTCACCCCTCCACTTT.

Only one count was recorded for this clone. The genes are TRBV6-5 and TRBJ1-6; D is ambiguous. The V gene's germline CDR1 is MNHEY and CDR2 SVGAGI. The CDR3 totals 15 residues. Trimming removed 0 bases from V and 12 bases from J, with 15 bases in between. The CDR3 DNA reads as TGTGCCAGCAGTTACTCGCTGACGAGGGAGGGACCCCTCCACTTT. Protein product: CASSYSLTREGPLHF.

The chain has TRBV5-1 and TRBJ2-3; a weak D match, TRBD1 (5 bases). CDR3 length: 15 amino acids. Germline CDR1 is SGHRS and CDR2 is YFSETQ. The ends were cut back, 0 bases at V and 2 bases at J, with 10 bases in the middle. The CDR3 region is CASSLGQTPTDTQYF. The DNA for the CDR3 is TGCGCCAGCAGCTTGGGACAGACCCCCACAGATACGCAGTATTTT.

The V call is TRBV30, the J call TRBJ1-4; 8 nucleotides match TRBD1. The CDR3 contains 14 residues. Germline V gives CDR1 GTSNPN, CDR2 SVGIG (reference sequence). The junction had 7 bases not matched to a gene; V was cut back by 3 bases and J by 7 bases. CDR3 protein: CAWSTLTGGEKLFF. The CDR3 region has the DNA TGTGCCTGGAGCACCCTCACAGGGGGTGAAAAACTGTTTTTT.

The chain uses TRBV30 and TRBJ2-7, with D possibly TRBD1 on 5 matching bases. This CDR3 contains 13 residues. The germline CDR1 and CDR2 sequences are GTSNPN and SVGIG (reference sequence). V was cut by 1 base and J by 5 bases, with 12 bases left in between. CDR3 nucleotides: TGTGCCTGGAGTGCTTCAGGGTTCAACGAGCAGTACTTC. Residues: CAWSASGFNEQYF.

This clone was recorded only once. V gene TRBV14 combines with J gene TRBJ1-2; no firm D call. The ends were cut back, 3 bases at V and 0 bases at J, with 8 bases in the middle. Germline assignment: CDR1 SGHDN and CDR2 FVKESK. CDR3 length: 14 amino acids. DNA for the CDR3: TGTGCCAGCAGCCACCTCGGGGCTAACTATGGCTACACCTTC. Protein sequence: CASSHLGANYGYTF.

Concerning this clone: Since no conserved phenylalanine or tryptophan closes the CDR3, a read error is the likely cause. The DNA is left out, because the CDR3 cannot be placed on it with certainty; the CDR3 is given as TCRdb lists it. The chain has TRBV6-6 and TRBJ2-7; TRBD1 is taken as the D call from the table, unchecked against the DNA. The CDR3 numbers 12 amino acids, ends counted. The V gene's germline CDR1 is MNHNY and CDR2 SVGAGI (reference sequence). The CDR3: CASSYSGGTGKL.

V and J are TRBV11-2 and TRBJ2-7, with D unresolved. Trimming took 0 bases from V and 3 from J, leaving 6 bases between them. Looked up from germline, CDR1 is SGHAT and CDR2 is FQNNGV. The CDR3 loop spans 13 amino acids. DNA for the CDR3: TGTGCCAGCAGCTTAGAGGTCGGCTACGAGCAGTACTTC. It is translated as CASSLEVGYEQYF. Filled out from reference TRBV11-2 and TRBJ2-7, the complete variable domain reads EAGVAQSPRYKIIEKRQSVAFWCNPISGHATLYWYQQILGQGPKLLIQFQNNGVVDDSQLPKDRFSAERLKGVDSTLKIQPAKLEDSAVYLCASSLEVGYEQYFGPGTRLTVT.

The V gene is TRBV2, the J gene TRBJ1-5; the match to TRBD1 covers 7 bases. The trim removed 3 bases at V and 6 bases at J, leaving 5 bases unmatched. Germline V gene lookup returns CDR1 SNHLY and CDR2 FYNNEI. CDR3 length equals 14 residues. The CDR3 region is CASSETGWGQPQHF. CDR3 bases: TGTGCCAGCAGTGAGACAGGGTGGGGTCAGCCCCAGCATTTT.

J is TRBJ1-6 and V is TRBV3-1 (or the pseudogene TRBV3-2); 10 positions match TRBD1. The CDR3 has 16 amino acids. Germline CDR1 is LGHDT and CDR2 is YNNKEL (reference sequence). V was pared by 0 bases and J by 10 bases, with 6 bases of the junction left unmatched. The CDR3 reads CASSQDQTGGRSPLHF. The CDR3 nucleotides are TGTGCCAGCAGCCAAGATCAGACAGGGGGCAGGTCACCCCTCCACTTT.

The V gene is TRBV11-1, the J gene TRBJ2-5; 11 bases align to TRBD1. Germline lookup yields CDR1 SGHAT and CDR2 FQDESV (reference sequence). This CDR3 is built from 15 residues. V dropped 2 bases and J dropped 3; count of bases not matched to a gene: 2. The CDR3 coding sequence is TGTGCCAGCAGCTTACCGGGACAGGGGGAAGAGACCCAGTACTTC. Its translation: CASSLPGQGEETQYF.

The genes are TRBV27 and TRBJ2-5, with a possible D match to TRBD1 (5 bases). V lost 1 base, J lost 0 bases, and 9 bases lay in between. The CDR3 contains 15 residues. Germline V gene lookup returns CDR1 MNHEY and CDR2 SMNVEV (reference sequence). This CDR3 reads CASSLLGRDQETQYF. Written as DNA, the CDR3 is TGTGCCAGCAGTTTATTAGGCAGGGACCAAGAGACCCAGTACTTC.

The gene calls are TRBV5-4 and TRBJ2-1, with 7 bases lining up with TRBD1. This CDR3 region has 13 residues. Looked up from germline, CDR1 is SGHNT and CDR2 is YYREEE (reference sequence). V dropped 4 bases and J dropped 5; count of bases not matched to a gene: 3. CDR3 nucleotide sequence: TGTGCCAGCAGCATGGACAGGAACAATGAGCAGTTCTTC. Protein product: CASSMDRNNEQFF.

The chain is built from TRBV6-2 or TRBV6-3 and TRBJ1-2; tentative D call: TRBD1 (6 bases). V lost 2 bases and J lost 4, with 14 bases in between. The CDR3 has 15 residues. The germline CDR1 and CDR2 sequences are MNHEY and SVGEGT. Written as DNA, the CDR3 is TGTGCCAGCAGTTACCCGCTGGACAGCCTCTATGGCTACACCTTC. This gives the protein CASSYPLDSLYGYTF.

This clone was seen more than once but under ten times. The chain joins TRBV5-8 to TRBJ2-7; the D is unclear. The germline V gene encodes CDR1 SGHTS and CDR2 YDEGEE. The CDR3 covers 15 residues. Trimming left V 0 bases short and J 2 bases short, with 12 bases between. The CDR3 nucleotides read TGTGCCAGCAGCTTGGCTCCGACATTCACCTACGAGCAGTACTTC. It specifies CASSLAPTFTYEQYF. The whole variable domain, filled in from reference TRBV5-8 and TRBJ2-7, reads EAGVTQSPTHLIKTRGQQATLRCSPISGHTSVYWYQQALGLGLQFLLWYDEGEERNRGNFPPRFSGRQFPNYSSELNVNALELEDSALYLCASSLAPTFTYEQYFGPGTRLTVT.

The chain combines TRBV5-6 with TRBJ1-1, with 7 bases fitting TRBD1. This CDR3 spans 16 amino acids. CDR1 and CDR2 (germline): SGHDT, YYEEEE. The V gene end was trimmed by 0 bases and the J gene end by 1 base; junction bases not matched to a gene: 6. The CDR3 nucleotides are TGTGCCAGCAGCTTGGGACAGGGTAGGGGGAACACTGAAGCTTTCTTT. Protein product: CASSLGQGRGNTEAFF.

The CDR3 DNA is TGTGCCAGCAGGTCTAACACTGAAGCTTTCTTT. Encoded protein: CASRSNTEAFF. The chain links TRBV28 to TRBJ1-1; D unresolved. Trimming removed 6 bases at V and 2 bases at J, with 4 bases between. Germline CDR1 and CDR2: MDHEN and SYDVKM. The CDR3 is made up of 11 amino acids.

This chain joins TRBV27 and TRBJ1-4; possibly TRBD1 for D (6 bases). The CDR3 is 15 amino acids. Between the trimmed V and J ends, which lost 0 bases and 12 bases, there was a span of 17 bases. Per germline, CDR1 MNHEY and CDR2 SMNVEV (reference sequence). In nucleotides, the CDR3 is TGTGCCAGCAGTTTATCGCCGGGACACCTGGAAGAACTGTTTTTT. Translated, it gives CASSLSPGHLEELFF.

This chain's CDR3 is CASSSRRGNTEAFF. The CDR3 DNA reads as TGTGCCAGCAGCTCCCGCCGGGGAAACACTGAAGCTTTCTTT. The rearrangement links TRBV11-1 to TRBJ1-1; unclear D gene. The CDR3 extends over 14 amino acids. Germline V gene data show CDR1 as SGHAT and CDR2 as FQDESV (reference sequence). V gave up 4 bases and J gave up 2 bases, with 11 bases separating them.

This clone has more than one count but fewer than ten. The chain is built from TRBV28 and TRBJ2-1; 12 bases agree with TRBD2. The CDR3 is 16 residues long. V gave up 3 bases and J gave up 9 bases; unmatched junction bases: 9. From germline, CDR1 is MDHEN and CDR2 SYDVKM. Here the CDR3 reads CASSFLLGLAGTEQFF. In DNA, the CDR3 is TGTGCCAGCAGTTTCCTCTTGGGACTAGCGGGCACTGAGCAGTTCTTC.

The CDR3 DNA follows: TGTGCCAGCGCAGCTAACTATGGCTACACCTTC. This encodes CASAANYGYTF. This chain uses TRBV6-6 with TRBJ1-2; D is uncertain. This CDR3 region has 11 residues. Germline V gives CDR1 MNHNY, CDR2 SVGAGI (reference sequence). V was cut by 8 bases and J by 0 bases, with 4 bases left in between.

This clone was seen only a few times. The chain is built from TRBV4-1 and TRBJ2-7, with 9 bases lining up with TRBD1. Losses at the gene ends were 1 base for V and 3 bases for J; bases not matched to a gene: 1. CDR1 is MGHRA and CDR2 is YSYEKL in the germline V gene. This CDR3 region has 14 residues. DNA of the CDR3: TGCGCCAGCAGCCAAGGGACAGGGGACTACGAGCAGTACTTC. It translates to CASSQGTGDYEQYF.

J is TRBJ2-3 and V is TRBV11-2; perhaps TRBD1 as D (5 bases). CDR3 length equals 15 residues. Germline CDR1 reads SGHAT; CDR2 reads FQNNGV. The V end was cut by 4 bases, the J end by 1 base, with 12 bases between. Here the CDR3 reads CASSSWGRGTDTQYF. The CDR3 DNA follows: TGTGCCAGCAGCTCCTGGGGCAGAGGCACAGATACGCAGTATTTT.

This chain links TRBV12-5 with TRBJ2-1; D perhaps matches TRBD1 (6 bases). The CDR3 is made up of 15 amino acids. V shed 7 bases and J shed 8 bases, with 21 bases lying between them. CDR1 and CDR2 from the germline V gene are LGHNT and FRNRAP. CDR3 region: CASALRDTRGDEQFF. The CDR3 coding sequence is TGTGCTAGTGCCCTCCGGGACACCCGGGGCGATGAGCAGTTCTTC.